Presented here are 8 T cell receptor beta chains from one specimen sequenced in a study of CD8 T cells in ankylosing spondylitis. Study conclusions and caveats: A TCR beta motif of several highly homologous variants seemed to mark ankylosing spondylitis blood.

TCRdb redid the calling of the 5' RACE reads with MiXCR, one entry per CDR3 protein. The data show some 240,000 distinct CDR3 sequences, with roughly 6.6% seen just once and 12% to 15% held by the top ten. These receptors have no identified antigens. Sequenced input: blood, either unsorted or a sorted T cell fraction (not recorded which). The receptors shown here come from a male donor with ankylosing spondylitis.

In this sample, this clonotype turned up many times. The J gene is TRBJ1-1, the V gene TRBV9; D call uncertain. Looked up from germline, CDR1 is SGDLS and CDR2 is YYNGEE. V shed 0 bases and J shed 0 bases, with 9 bases lying between them. The CDR3 extends over 15 amino acids. CDR3 amino acids: CASSVDSGLNTEAFF. The CDR3 DNA sequence: TGTGCCAGCAGCGTAGATTCAGGTCTGAACACTGAAGCTTTCTTT.

The table lists this clonotype with many counts. This rearrangement joins TRBV6-5 to TRBJ1-5; TRBD1 might be the D (5 bases). The V and J ends lost 2 bases and 7 bases respectively, with 9 bases between them. There are 13 residues in the CDR3. Germline values: CDR1 MNHEY, CDR2 SVGAGI. In nucleotides, the CDR3 is TGTGCCAGCAGTTACGGGCGGGACCAGCCCCAGCATTTT. It codes for CASSYGRDQPQHF.

The chain employs TRBV6-5 and TRBJ2-1; D possibly corresponds to TRBD2 (6 bases). The CDR3 has 15 amino acids. V was clipped by 4 bases and J by 9 bases, with 19 bases between them. Germline CDR1 reads MNHEY; CDR2 reads SVGAGI. The CDR3, as DNA: TGTGCCAGCAGTTCAGACAGCGGGCTTGGGACTGAGCAGTTCTTC. It is translated as CASSSDSGLGTEQFF.

Ten or more counts support this clonotype. This chain links TRBV11-1 with TRBJ1-3, with D tentatively TRBD1 (5 bases). Germline V gene lookup returns CDR1 SGHAT and CDR2 FQDESV (reference sequence). V was cut by 7 bases and J by 0 bases, with 22 bases left in between. The CDR3 totals 18 residues. DNA for the CDR3: TGTGCCAGCAATATGGGACCCAACGATGCGATCTCTGGAAACACCATATATTTT. Its protein product is CASNMGPNDAISGNTIYF.

With regard to this clonotype: Just one base apart from a much larger clone, this may be a read error. V is TRBV28 and J is TRBJ1-6, with TRBD1 as a possible D gene (6 bases). This CDR3 comprises 18 residues. V lost 4 bases to trimming and J lost 1 base, with 17 bases between them. Per the germline V gene, CDR1 is MDHEN and CDR2 is SYDVKM. CDR3 DNA: TGTGCCAGCAGTTCCCAATACAGGGAAGGATCCTATAATTCACCCCTCCACTTT. It yields the protein CASSSQYREGSYNSPLHF.

The J gene is TRBJ1-1, the V gene TRBV2; D unclear. V was trimmed by 8 bases and J by 2 bases, leaving 15 bases between them. This CDR3 is 14 amino acids long. Germline values: CDR1 SNHLY, CDR2 FYNNEI. The CDR3 spells CASGYRTGNTEAFF. The CDR3, as DNA: TGTGCCAGCGGATACCGGACGGGCAACACTGAAGCTTTCTTT.

This clonotype was seen at least ten times. The rearrangement links TRBV7-9 to TRBJ2-7; 16 positions agree with TRBD2. CDR1 and CDR2 from the germline V gene are SEHNR and FQNEAQ (reference sequence). V was pared by 3 bases and J by 3 bases, with 5 bases of the junction left unmatched. This CDR3 region has 17 residues. CDR3 DNA: TGTGCCAGCAGCTTTGGGACTAGCGGGAGGGCCGGCTACGAGCAGTACTTC. This gives the protein CASSFGTSGRAGYEQYF.

Comment on this clonotype: This could be a read error, since a much larger clone is one nucleotide away. V gene TRBV7-8 combines with J gene TRBJ2-7, with D uncertain. V was shortened by 5 bases and J by 8 bases, with 13 bases between the two germline ends. The CDR3 loop spans 12 amino acids. CDR1 is SGHVS, CDR2 FQNEAQ, per germline. CDR3 loop: CASSQVRYKQYF. CDR3 bases: TGTGCCAGCAGCCAGGTCCGATACAAGCAGTACTTC.